This is a list of T cell receptor beta chains from one sample in a study of T-cell reconstitution after alpha-beta-depleted transplantation in children. MiXCR was run by TCRdb on the PCR reads, yielding one entry per CDR3 protein. The sample lists 450,000 to 550,000 distinct CDR3 sequences, about 10% seen once, with less than 15% in the top ten. The specimen comprised PBMCs, mostly from graft donor cells, sampled 180 days after TCRalphabeta/CD19-depleted stem cell transplant. The source is a female patient aged 2-9 years who had a stem cell transplant for aplastic anemia, so the T cells may come from the graft donor. Each CDR3 is given without its conserved first and last residue. The D gene is left open where the match is weak.

>TRBV5-1|TRBJ2-3|14|-
ASSPASSEGFDTQY
>TRBV5-1|TRBJ1-6|13|TRBD1
ASSLTGQDNSPLH
>TRBV6-5|TRBJ2-5|13|TRBD2
ASIRKGLAEETQY
>TRBV15|TRBJ2-3|14|-
ATSRGGPQVWDTQY
>TRBV5-1|TRBJ2-1|14|TRBD2
ASKAVLAGGSSEQF
>TRBV14|TRBJ2-5|14|-
ASSQDTTRYFRTQY
>TRBV20-1|TRBJ2-4|12|-
SARGPLAKNSQY
>TRBV29-1|TRBJ2-6|15|-
SVAGTTTTKGANVLT
>TRBV12-5|TRBJ2-1|16|TRBD2
ASGLSLSGSRVYNEQF
>TRBV4-3|TRBJ2-7|15|-
ASSQDPVPSAFYEQY
>TRBV10-3|TRBJ1-1|13|-
AISENEGSGAEAF
>TRBV12-3/TRBV12-4|TRBJ2-5|14|TRBD1
ASSLVGTGGRGTQY
>TRBV13|TRBJ1-3|12|TRBD1
ASTYRGSGNTIY
>TRBV5-1|TRBJ2-2|14|-
ASSYRQGRSTGELF
>TRBV15|TRBJ2-1|14|-
ATSRDSGGTYNEQF
>TRBV12-3/TRBV12-4|TRBJ2-5|15|TRBD1
ASAPRKWTGAEETQY
>TRBV27|TRBJ2-5|12|-
ASSLGVYQETQY
>TRBV29-1|TRBJ2-1|17|TRBD1
SVEEWTGGRDSSYNEQF
>TRBV25-1|TRBJ2-5|14|TRBD1
ASLKTWDSSQETQY
>TRBV29-1|TRBJ1-2|10|-
SSGTEGYGYT
>TRBV28|TRBJ2-7|12|-
ASIGVSNSYEQY
>TRBV6-2/TRBV6-3|TRBJ2-4|15|-
ASSLERTWGAKNIQY
>TRBV7-9|TRBJ1-3|14|-
ASSLLGGSSGNTIY
>TRBV6-5|TRBJ2-3|14|-
ASSYSPRAEGDTQY
>TRBV10-3|TRBJ2-3|11|-
AISPASTDTQY
>TRBV20-1|TRBJ1-2|14|TRBD1
SARDPRTGLDYGYP
>TRBV12-3/TRBV12-4|TRBJ2-7|12|-
ASSSQGRSYEQY